This T cell receptor beta chain emerged from a study of T cell responses to AZD1222 COVID-19 vaccine. Measured with immunoSEQ multiplex PCR; TCRdb has only the in-frame clones, and not every one. Counted here are some 100,000 clones, roughly 90% occurring once; the ten biggest clones make up 17%. V dropped 0 bases and J dropped 4; count of bases not matched to a gene: 7. This CDR3 comprises 16 residues. Germline V lookup: CDR1 SGDLS, CDR2 YYNGEE. This specimen was peripheral blood, taken on day 0 of AZD1222 vaccination. This chain connects TRBV9 to TRBJ1-1; 9 bases are a match to TRBD1. This clonotype originated in an adult in good health. In DNA, the CDR3 is TGTGCCAGCAGCGTAGAAGGGGGACAGGGATTCACTGAAGCTTTCTTT. It yields the protein CASSVEGGQGFTEAFF.